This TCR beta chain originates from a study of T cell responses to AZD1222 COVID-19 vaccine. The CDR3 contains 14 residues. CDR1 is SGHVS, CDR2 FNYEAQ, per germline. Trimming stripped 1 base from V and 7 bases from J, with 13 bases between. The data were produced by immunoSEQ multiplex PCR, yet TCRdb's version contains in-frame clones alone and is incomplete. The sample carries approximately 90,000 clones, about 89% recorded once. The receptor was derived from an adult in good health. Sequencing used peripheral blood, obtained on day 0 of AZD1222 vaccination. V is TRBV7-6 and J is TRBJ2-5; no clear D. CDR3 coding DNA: TGTGCCAGCAGCTTAGGCGGTTCAACCTGGACCCAGTACTTC. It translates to CASSLGGSTWTQYF.